Listed here are 6 T cell receptor beta chains from one sample, sequenced in a study of yellow fever vaccine responses in identical twins. Via MiXCR, TCRdb re-called the RT-PCR reads, giving one row per CDR3 protein. This sample yields about 9,000 distinct CDR3 sequences, of which approximately 88% are seen a single time; 2% to 2.5% belongs to the top ten. The input for sequencing was T cells from blood (PBMCs), unsorted or a sorted subset (not recorded which), taken before or after yellow fever vaccination (not recorded which). All receptors derive from a woman between 18 and 29 years old who received the yellow fever vaccine.

The chain employs TRBV6-1 and TRBJ1-2; TRBD1 agrees at 7 bases. Looked up from germline, CDR1 is MNHNS and CDR2 is SASEGT. The V gene end was trimmed by 6 bases and the J gene end by 4 bases; junction bases not matched to a gene: 14. The CDR3 runs 16 residues. In nucleotides, the CDR3 is TGTGCCAGCAGCATCTCTGGGACAGCCATCTTCTATGGCTACACCTTC. This sequence encodes CASSISGTAIFYGYTF.

This chain uses TRBV2 with TRBJ1-2; D unclear. Germline-derived CDR1 and CDR2 are SNHLY and FYNNEI. This CDR3 spans 15 amino acids. Trimming took 7 bases from V and 0 from J, leaving 15 bases between them. This CDR3 reads CASMGSYQANYGYTF. The DNA for the CDR3 is TGTGCCAGCATGGGGAGTTACCAAGCTAACTATGGCTACACCTTC.

In this sample, this clonotype turned up a few times. The gene calls are TRBV15 and TRBJ2-1, with D possibly matching TRBD1 (6 bases). The CDR3 is 19 residues long. Germline CDR1 LNHNV, CDR2 YYDKDF (reference sequence). Trimming took 0 bases from V and 0 from J, leaving 18 bases between them. CDR3 nucleotide sequence: TGTGCCACCAGCAGAGAGCGCAGGGGACCCGAAAGCTCCTACAATGAGCAGTTCTTC. This encodes CATSRERRGPESSYNEQFF.

A few counts support this clonotype. The genes are TRBV4-1 and TRBJ2-7, with unresolved D. Trimming removed 0 bases from V and 2 bases from J, with 11 bases in between. The CDR3 has 15 residues. CDR1 and CDR2 (germline): MGHRA, YSYEKL. The CDR3: CASSQENTPTYEQYF. The CDR3 bases are TGCGCCAGCAGCCAAGAAAACACGCCTACCTACGAGCAGTACTTC.

The J gene is TRBJ2-7, the V gene TRBV6-5; tentatively, D is TRBD2 (7 bases). Trimming stripped 6 bases from V and 2 bases from J, with 26 bases between. This CDR3 region has 18 residues. From germline, CDR1 is MNHEY and CDR2 SVGAGI. The CDR3 region is CASRYPRGDTAGTYEQYV. For the CDR3, the DNA is TGTGCCAGCAGGTACCCCCGGGGGGACACCGCAGGAACCTACGAGCAGTACGTC.

The V gene is TRBV5-1, the J gene TRBJ2-5; 7 bases are a match to TRBD2. Unmatched junction bases numbered 12, after V lost 4 bases and J lost 3 bases. There are 16 residues in the CDR3. CDR1 and CDR2 from the germline V gene are SGHRS and YFSETQ. The CDR3 loop reads CASSGGDYSFEETQYF. The CDR3 DNA sequence: TGCGCCAGCAGCGGGGGGGACTACTCCTTTGAAGAGACCCAGTACTTC.